A single sample gave rise to the 27 T cell receptor beta chains below, sequenced in a study of T cell responses to AZD1222 COVID-19 vaccine. Sequenced by immunoSEQ multiplex PCR; TCRdb stores in-frame clones only, minus some. Of roughly 110,000 clones detected, almost 90% appear once; the ten largest clones hold about 5.4%. This specimen was peripheral blood, taken on day 0 of AZD1222 vaccination. The receptors derive from an adult in good health.

The chain links TRBV5-4 to TRBJ1-1, with 8 bases that match TRBD1. Trimming cost V 3 bases and J 3 bases; bases outside gene matches: 7. The CDR3 length is 15 residues. Looked up from germline, CDR1 is SGHNT and CDR2 is YYREEE (reference sequence). DNA of the CDR3: TGTGCCAGCAGCTCCTCAGGGGGCGCGGACACTGAAGCTTTCTTT. It codes for CASSSSGGADTEAFF.

J is TRBJ2-6 and V is TRBV5-6, with D possibly being TRBD1 (5 bases). This CDR3 has 14 amino acids. Germline V CDR1 and CDR2: SGHDT, YYEEEE. V was pared by 2 bases and J by 2 bases, with 5 bases between. The CDR3 protein is CASSFRAGANVLTF. The CDR3 nucleotides are TGTGCCAGCAGCTTCAGGGCTGGGGCCAACGTCCTGACTTTC.

The gene calls are TRBV11-2 and TRBJ1-1; weak D call: TRBD1 (6 bases). This CDR3 region has 14 residues. Trimming cost V 1 base and J 1 base, with 7 bases left between them. The germline gives CDR1 SGHAT, CDR2 FQNNGV. CDR3 coding DNA: TGTGCCAGCAGCTTAGGAGGGGGGAACACTGAAGCTTTCTTT. Translated: CASSLGGGNTEAFF.

In DNA, the CDR3 is TGTGCCAGCAGCTTTTCGAGGGACACTGAAGCTTTCTTT. This codes for CASSFSRDTEAFF. V usage is TRBV7-9 and J usage is TRBJ1-1; no reliable D call. V lost 3 bases and J lost 3, with 8 bases in between. CDR1 and CDR2 from the germline V gene are SEHNR and FQNEAQ (reference sequence). The CDR3 length is 13 residues.

This clone was seen only once. This chain joins TRBV5-1 and TRBJ2-1; maybe TRBD1 (5 bases). The germline gives CDR1 SGHRS, CDR2 YFSETQ. The V gene lost 0 bases and the J gene lost 6 bases, with 13 bases spanning the gap. This CDR3 has 15 amino acids. The CDR3 coding sequence is TGCGCCAGCAGCTTGGATGCTCAGGGTGGCAATGAGCAGTTCTTC. This translates into CASSLDAQGGNEQFF.

The chain recombines TRBV6-5 with TRBJ1-4; 7 nucleotides agree with TRBD1. Per the germline V gene, CDR1 is MNHEY and CDR2 is SVGAGI. Germline trimming cut 6 bases from V and 7 bases from J; bases unmatched to any gene: 8. This CDR3 has 14 residues. DNA for the CDR3: TGTGCCAGCAGGACCGGGACAGATAGTGAAAAACTGTTTTTT. Amino acids: CASRTGTDSEKLFF.

V gene TRBV9 combines with J gene TRBJ1-2; TRBD1 aligns across 7 bases. Germline CDR1 SGDLS, CDR2 YYNGEE. The CDR3 has 14 amino acids. V dropped 0 bases and J dropped 2; count of bases not matched to a gene: 1. CDR3 sequence: CASSVVQGNYGYTF. The CDR3 bases are TGTGCCAGCAGCGTAGTACAGGGGAACTATGGCTACACCTTC.

This clone showed up just a few times. The chain joins TRBV7-3 to TRBJ2-4, with TRBD2 matching 14 bases. With 5 bases clipped from V and 15 bases from J, the junction kept 12 bases outside the gene matches. The CDR3 runs to 15 residues. Per germline, CDR1 SGHTA and CDR2 FQGTGA. This chain's CDR3 is CASSAAGLAGENRYF. The CDR3 DNA reads as TGTGCCAGCAGCGCCGCGGGACTAGCGGGAGAGAATAGGTACTTC.

The DNA for the CDR3 is TGTGCCGGCAATCCGGGACTAGGGTCGCGCGAGCAGTACTTC. Translation: CAGNPGLGSREQYF. The V and J genes are TRBV2 and TRBJ2-7; 8 nucleotides line up with TRBD2. Germline lookup yields CDR1 SNHLY and CDR2 FYNNEI. J lost 6 bases, V lost 11 bases, and 15 bases had no gene match. The CDR3 extends over 14 amino acids.

The V call is TRBV11-2, the J call TRBJ1-4; D uncertain. The CDR3 runs 14 residues. V lost 5 bases to trimming and J lost 7 bases, with 14 bases between them. CDR1 SGHAT and CDR2 FQNNGV come from the germline V gene. This CDR3 is CASSLGLKSEKLFF. CDR3 DNA sequence: TGTGCCAGCAGCCTCGGACTTAAAAGTGAAAAACTGTTTTTT. The whole variable domain, filled in from reference TRBV11-2 and TRBJ1-4, reads EAGVAQSPRYKIIEKRQSVAFWCNPISGHATLYWYQQILGQGPKLLIQFQNNGVVDDSQLPKDRFSAERLKGVDSTLKIQPAKLEDSAVYLCASSLGLKSEKLFFGSGTQLSVL.

V and J are TRBV29-1 and TRBJ2-1; no definite D call. The V end was cut by 4 bases, the J end by 7 bases, with 14 bases between. CDR3 size: 13 residues. Germline-derived CDR1 and CDR2 are SQVTM and ANQGSEA. The CDR3 nucleotides are TGCAGCGTTGGTTCCTATAGTGGGAATGAGCAGTTCTTC. Protein product: CSVGSYSGNEQFF.

In this sample, this clone turned up once. This chain joins TRBV5-4 and TRBJ1-3; 12 bases are shared with TRBD1. This CDR3 is 16 amino acids long. Germline trimming cut 2 bases from V and 2 bases from J; bases unmatched to any gene: 2. The germline V gene encodes CDR1 SGHNT and CDR2 YYREEE (reference sequence). The CDR3, as DNA: TGTGCCAGCAGCTTCCGGGACAGGGGGCCTGGAAACACCATATATTTT. It is translated as CASSFRDRGPGNTIYF.

This chain uses TRBV9 with TRBJ2-1, with 11 bases matching TRBD2. This CDR3 spans 16 amino acids. The trim removed 3 bases at V and 0 bases at J, leaving 2 bases unmatched. CDR1 SGDLS and CDR2 YYNGEE come from the germline V gene. The CDR3 loop is CASSGLAGLSYNEQFF. CDR3 in DNA: TGTGCCAGCAGCGGACTAGCGGGACTCTCCTACAATGAGCAGTTCTTC.

The chain links TRBV14 to TRBJ2-2, with a possible D match to TRBD2 (5 bases). The germline V and J ends were trimmed by 2 bases and 1 base, with 8 bases remaining between them. The CDR3 contains 15 residues. The germline gives CDR1 SGHDN, CDR2 FVKESK. The CDR3 spells CASSQRGQNTGELFF. The DNA for the CDR3 is TGTGCCAGCAGCCAAAGAGGGCAGAACACCGGGGAGCTGTTTTTT.

The chain recombines TRBV10-3 with TRBJ1-1; 9 nucleotides match TRBD1. The length of the CDR3 is 17 residues. Germline-derived CDR1 and CDR2 are ENHRY and SYGVKD. J gave up 1 base and V 0 bases, and 6 bases lay outside the gene matches. CDR3 region: CAISESRDRVGNTEAFF. CDR3 in DNA: TGTGCCATCAGTGAGTCCCGGGACAGGGTTGGGAACACTGAAGCTTTCTTT.

The genes are TRBV6-6 and TRBJ1-2; TRBD1 agrees at 7 bases. This CDR3 region has 14 residues. V dropped 6 bases and J dropped 5; count of bases not matched to a gene: 9. Germline CDR1 reads MNHNY; CDR2 reads SVGAGI (reference sequence). The CDR3 DNA sequence: TGTGCCAGCAGCCCTTCGACAGGGATTTATGGCTACACCTTC. Amino acid sequence: CASSPSTGIYGYTF.

The CDR3 protein is CASSMNRGYGYTF. The CDR3 coding sequence is TGTGCCAGTAGTATGAACAGGGGCTATGGCTACACCTTC. The gene calls are TRBV19 and TRBJ1-2; 7 bases are shared with TRBD1. V trimming: 3 bases; J trimming: 4 bases; junction bases outside the gene matches: 2. The CDR3 has 13 residues. In germline, CDR1 is LNHDA, CDR2 SQIVND (reference sequence).

This sequence joins TRBV18 and TRBJ2-5, with D unresolved. V lost 2 bases, J lost 5 bases, and 9 bases lay in between. CDR1 and CDR2 from the germline V gene are KGHSH and LQKENI. The CDR3 is made up of 13 amino acids. Written as DNA, the CDR3 is TGTGCCAGCTCACCAAAAGGTTGGGAGACCCAGTACTTC. It specifies CASSPKGWETQYF.

This clone occurred once. The chain recombines TRBV5-8 with TRBJ1-5, with no clear D. Looked up from germline, CDR1 is SGHTS and CDR2 is YDEGEE. The CDR3 spans 15 residues. The V end was cut by 5 bases, the J end by 0 bases, with 12 bases between. The CDR3 DNA reads as TGTGCCAGCAGTCCTACACACGTTAGCAATCAGCCCCAGCATTTT. It specifies CASSPTHVSNQPQHF. The full variable domain, its missing parts supplied by reference TRBV5-8 and TRBJ1-5, is EAGVTQSPTHLIKTRGQQATLRCSPISGHTSVYWYQQALGLGLQFLLWYDEGEERNRGNFPPRFSGRQFPNYSSELNVNALELEDSALYLCASSPTHVSNQPQHFGDGTRLSIL.

V is TRBV28 and J is TRBJ1-2, with a possible D match to TRBD1 (6 bases). Trimming removed 5 bases from V and 0 bases from J, with 16 bases in between. Germline CDR1 is MDHEN and CDR2 is SYDVKM. This CDR3 has 16 residues. The CDR3 DNA sequence: TGTGCCAGCAGTGCCCCACGGACAGCAACTAACTATGGCTACACCTTC. Protein: CASSAPRTATNYGYTF.

The chain carries TRBV19 and TRBJ1-2; 7 nucleotides align to TRBD1. The CDR3 is 14 residues long. Germline CDR1 LNHDA, CDR2 SQIVND (reference sequence). The V and J ends lost 5 bases and 4 bases, in that order; junction bases with no gene match: 7. CDR3 nucleotides: TGTGCCAGTAGTCGGGGACAGCAAGCCTATGGCTACACCTTC. This translates into CASSRGQQAYGYTF.

This chain connects TRBV2 to TRBJ2-1; D is undetermined. Germline loops: CDR1 SNHLY, CDR2 FYNNEI. Between the trimmed V and J ends, which lost 1 base and 4 bases, there was a span of 2 bases. The CDR3 sequence is 12 residues long. The CDR3 nucleotides read TGTGCCAGCAGTGAAGGTTACAATGAGCAGTTCTTC. It specifies CASSEGYNEQFF.

This clone showed up just once. The genes are TRBV5-1 and TRBJ1-1; D gene unclear. This CDR3 comprises 16 residues. V lost 2 bases, J lost 1 base, and 15 bases lay in between. CDR1 and CDR2 from the germline V gene are SGHRS and YFSETQ. The CDR3 sequence is CASSLDVPMGNTEAFF. The CDR3 DNA is TGCGCCAGCAGCTTAGACGTCCCGATGGGGAACACTGAAGCTTTCTTT.

The chain carries TRBV18 and TRBJ2-3, with 11 bases matching TRBD2. With 3 bases clipped from V and 4 bases from J, the junction kept 3 bases outside the gene matches. The CDR3 length is 15 residues. CDR1 is KGHSH, CDR2 LQKENI, per germline. In DNA, the CDR3 is TGTGCCAGCTCACCTCTAGCGGGAGGTTCAGATACGCAGTATTTT. Translated, it gives CASSPLAGGSDTQYF.

V gene TRBV6-2 or TRBV6-3 combines with J gene TRBJ1-3, with D unresolved. Trimming removed 6 bases at V and 0 bases at J, with 9 bases between. CDR1 and CDR2 (germline): MNHEY, SVGEGT. The CDR3 consists of 14 residues. CDR3 protein: CASSHTVSGNTIYF. The CDR3 DNA reads TGTGCCAGCAGCCACACCGTCTCTGGAAACACCATATATTTT.

This chain uses TRBV27 with TRBJ2-5; TRBD2 matches 7 bases. The trim removed 8 bases at V and 5 bases at J, leaving 5 bases unmatched. Germline V lookup: CDR1 MNHEY, CDR2 SMNVEV (reference sequence). The CDR3 runs 12 residues. CDR3 nucleotide sequence: TGTGCCAGCCGCGGGAGCGGGGAGACCCAGTACTTC. It translates to CASRGSGETQYF.

This chain links TRBV7-6 with TRBJ1-1; tentatively, D is TRBD1 (5 bases). The V end was cut by 3 bases, the J end by 4 bases, with 12 bases between. Germline assignment: CDR1 SGHVS and CDR2 FNYEAQ. The CDR3 extends over 14 amino acids. The CDR3 region has the DNA TGTGCCAGCAGCTTTAGGCAGGGAAGCACTGAAGCTTTCTTT. It is translated as CASSFRQGSTEAFF.